This TCR beta chain was recovered during a study of vaccination effects on CD4 cells after COVID-19. Study overall: Using viral peptide pools, the ViraFEST assay grew out antigen-specific CD4+ T cells prior to sequencing.

TCRdb's table, derived via immunoSEQ multiplex PCR, lists solely in-frame clones and lacks some. The sample includes roughly 40,000 clones, approximately 70% of them seen just once. The authors isolated CD4+ T cells after approximately 9 days of culture. Participants were given two doses of BNT162b2 or mRNA-1273 vaccine. Vaccinated recipients, who were negative for nucleocapsid antibodies, had no history of SARS-CoV-2 infection. The V gene lost 3 bases and the J gene lost 7 bases, with 22 bases spanning the gap. CDR1 is SNHLY, CDR2 FYNNEI, per germline. The CDR3 is 18 amino acids. Note on this clone: Antigen: not known.

The receptor was isolated from a human donor who received a COVID-19 vaccine. The chain joins TRBV2 to TRBJ1-6, with D possibly TRBD1 on 6 matching bases. The material was CD4+ T cells from PBMCs cultured without peptide, obtained after COVID-19 vaccination. The CDR3 spells CASSEGEGHRKWNSPLHF. In DNA form, the CDR3 reads TGTGCCAGCAGTGAGGGTGAGGGACACAGAAAGTGGAATTCACCCCTCCACTTT.